This T cell receptor (beta chain) was captured in a study of blood T cell repertoires in COVID-19. Which cohort a participant joined came from the clinical history participants gave. The CDR3 runs 13 residues. The germline gives CDR1 ENHRY, CDR2 SYGVKD. Trimming took off 4 bases at V and 8 bases at J, with 9 bases between the two ends. TCRdb's table, derived via immunoSEQ multiplex PCR, lists solely in-frame clones and lacks some. The repertoire holds around 310,000 clones, with 70% to 90% as singletons. The origin of this receptor is a woman in her thirties or forties who had recovered from COVID-19. The sequencing sample was made of PBMCs or T cells enriched from blood (not recorded which). V and J are TRBV10-3 and TRBJ1-6; D unresolved. DNA of the CDR3: TGTGCCATCAGTGGGCTCGAGGATTCACCCCTCCACTTT. Protein product: CAISGLEDSPLHF.